This TCR beta chain was retrieved from a study of OX40 agonist ivuxolimab in advanced cancers. CDR3 length: 16 residues. Germline CDR1 and CDR2: MGHRA and YSYEKL. Trimming left V 4 bases short and J 2 bases short, with 15 bases between. The protocol was immunoSEQ multiplex PCR, while the TCRdb copy is restricted to in-frame clones and leaves out a portion. The sample shows tens of thousands of clones, around 90% of them seen only once. This receptor was taken from an adult with an advanced solid tumor such as melanoma, head and neck, liver or kidney cancer. The sequencing here drew on CD4+ or CD8+ T cells sorted from blood, taken in a trial of the OX40 agonist ivuxolimab. The rearrangement uses TRBV4-1 and TRBJ1-5; D remains ambiguous. In nucleotides, the CDR3 is TGCGCCAGCAGCCCGGGCCTCACCGTGGGCAATCAGCCCCAGCATTTT. It translates to CASSPGLTVGNQPQHF.